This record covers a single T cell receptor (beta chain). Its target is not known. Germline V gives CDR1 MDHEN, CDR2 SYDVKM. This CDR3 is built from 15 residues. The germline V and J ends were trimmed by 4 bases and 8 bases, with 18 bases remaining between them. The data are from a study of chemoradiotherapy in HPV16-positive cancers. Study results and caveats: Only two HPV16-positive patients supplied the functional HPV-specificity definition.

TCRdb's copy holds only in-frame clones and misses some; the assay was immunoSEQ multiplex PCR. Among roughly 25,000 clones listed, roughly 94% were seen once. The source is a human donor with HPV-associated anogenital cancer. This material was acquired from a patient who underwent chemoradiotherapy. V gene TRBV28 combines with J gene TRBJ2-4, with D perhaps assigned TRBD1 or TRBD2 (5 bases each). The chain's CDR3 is CASSSQTASGDIQYF. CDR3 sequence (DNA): TGTGCCAGCAGTTCACAGACAGCGTCCGGGGACATTCAGTACTTC.